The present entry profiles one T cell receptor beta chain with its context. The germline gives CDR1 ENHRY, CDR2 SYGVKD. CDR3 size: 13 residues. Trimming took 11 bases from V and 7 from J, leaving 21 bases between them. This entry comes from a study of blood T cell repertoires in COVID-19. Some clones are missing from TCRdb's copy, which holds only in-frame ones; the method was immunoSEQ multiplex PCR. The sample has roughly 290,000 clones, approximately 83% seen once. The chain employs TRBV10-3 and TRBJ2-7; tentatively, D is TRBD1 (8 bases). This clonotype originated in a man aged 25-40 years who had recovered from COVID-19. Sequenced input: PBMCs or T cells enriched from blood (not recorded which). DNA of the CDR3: TGTGCCTCGAAGACCGGACAGGGACTAGAGCAGTACTTC. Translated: CASKTGQGLEQYF.